The clone carrying this T cell receptor beta chain has just one count. V was clipped by 5 bases and J by 2 bases, with 10 bases between them. This CDR3 has 14 amino acids. Per germline, CDR1 MNHEY and CDR2 SVGAGI. Data came from immunoSEQ multiplex PCR; TCRdb stores just in-frame clones and leaves some out. The table shows some 120,000 clones, with about 96% occurring only once. The data stem from a study of T cell changes during pregnancy in multiple sclerosis. This chain uses TRBV6-5 with TRBJ1-3, with D possibly matching TRBD1 (6 bases). Here the sequenced sample was peripheral blood, taken after pregnancy. This receptor was taken from a female donor with multiple sclerosis, enrolled in a pregnancy study. This CDR3 is CASSPDSPGNTIYF. The CDR3 region has the DNA TGTGCCAGCAGTCCGGACAGTCCTGGAAACACCATATATTTT.